Reported below is one T cell receptor beta chain. Donors were nominally healthy when sampled, though unrecorded immune exposures were likely. The source of the sample is a study of cytomegalovirus exposure and HLA in healthy donors. Germline trimming cut 10 bases from V and 5 bases from J; bases unmatched to any gene: 4. CDR1 and CDR2 from the germline V gene are MGHDK and SYGVNS. The CDR3 has 11 amino acids. Use of 60 Vbeta and 13 Jbeta primers characterized the PCR. The protocol was immunoSEQ multiplex PCR, while the TCRdb copy is restricted to in-frame clones and leaves out a portion. The sample holds about 100,000 clones, around 76% seen once.

The receptor comes from a woman aged 50 to 65 in good health and CMV-seropositive. The rearrangement uses TRBV25-1 and TRBJ1-2; TRBD1 agrees at 7 bases. The sequenced material came from PBMCs. The CDR3 loop reads CATWDSYGYTF. In nucleotides, the CDR3 is TGTGCCACCTGGGACAGTTATGGCTACACCTTC.